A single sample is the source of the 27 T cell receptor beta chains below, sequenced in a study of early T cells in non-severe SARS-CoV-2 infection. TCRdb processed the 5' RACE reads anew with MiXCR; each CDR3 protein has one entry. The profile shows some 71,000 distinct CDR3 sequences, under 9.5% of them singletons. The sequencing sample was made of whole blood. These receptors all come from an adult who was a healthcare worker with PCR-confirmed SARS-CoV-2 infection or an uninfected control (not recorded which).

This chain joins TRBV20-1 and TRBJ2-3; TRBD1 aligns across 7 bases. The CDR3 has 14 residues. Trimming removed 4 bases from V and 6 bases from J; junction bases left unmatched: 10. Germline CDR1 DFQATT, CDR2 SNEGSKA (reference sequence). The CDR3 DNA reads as TGCAGTGCTATTCGGGACAGCGAATTGGATACGCAGTATTTT. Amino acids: CSAIRDSELDTQYF.

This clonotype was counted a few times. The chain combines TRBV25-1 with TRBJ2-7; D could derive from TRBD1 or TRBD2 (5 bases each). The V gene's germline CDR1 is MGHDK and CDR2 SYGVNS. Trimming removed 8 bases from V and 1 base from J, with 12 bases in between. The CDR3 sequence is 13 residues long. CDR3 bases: TGTGCCAGCGGCAGGGAGTGGTCCTACGAGCAGTACTTC. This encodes CASGREWSYEQYF.

The CDR3 here is CASSLGGDQDHFF. The CDR3 DNA reads TGTGCCAGCAGTTTGGGCGGGGACCAGGACCATTTCTTC. The V call is TRBV11-2, the J call TRBJ2-1; D is possibly TRBD2 (6 bases). The CDR3 is made up of 13 amino acids. Germline CDR1 and CDR2: SGHAT and FQNNGV. Trimming stripped 6 bases from V and 16 bases from J, with 22 bases between.

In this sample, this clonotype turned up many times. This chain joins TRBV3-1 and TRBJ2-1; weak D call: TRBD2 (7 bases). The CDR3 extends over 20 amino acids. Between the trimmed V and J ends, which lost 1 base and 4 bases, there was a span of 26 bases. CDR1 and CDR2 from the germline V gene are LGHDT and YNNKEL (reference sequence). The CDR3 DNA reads TGTGCCAGCAGCCAAGGATTAGGGGGACTATCGCGGGGTCGTTACAATGAGCAGTTCTTC. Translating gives CASSQGLGGLSRGRYNEQFF.

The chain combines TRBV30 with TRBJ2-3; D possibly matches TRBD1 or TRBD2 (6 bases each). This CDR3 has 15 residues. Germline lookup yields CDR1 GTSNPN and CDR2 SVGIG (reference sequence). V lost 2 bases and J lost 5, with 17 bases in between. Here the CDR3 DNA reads TGTGCCTGGAGTCGTGGTGGGGGGCGAGGAGATACGCAGTATTTT. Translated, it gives CAWSRGGGRGDTQYF.

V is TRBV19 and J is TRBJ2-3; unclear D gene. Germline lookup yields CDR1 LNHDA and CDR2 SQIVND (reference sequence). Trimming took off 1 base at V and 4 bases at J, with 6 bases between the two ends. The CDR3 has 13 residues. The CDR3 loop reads CASSIGHPDTQYF. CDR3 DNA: TGTGCCAGTAGTATAGGCCACCCAGATACGCAGTATTTT.

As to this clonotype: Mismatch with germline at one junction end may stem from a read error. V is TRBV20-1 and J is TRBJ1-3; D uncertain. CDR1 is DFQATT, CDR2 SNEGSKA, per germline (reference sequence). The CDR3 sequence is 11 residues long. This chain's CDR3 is CSATSRNTIYF. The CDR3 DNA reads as TGCAGTGCAACTAGTAGAAACACCATCTATTTT.

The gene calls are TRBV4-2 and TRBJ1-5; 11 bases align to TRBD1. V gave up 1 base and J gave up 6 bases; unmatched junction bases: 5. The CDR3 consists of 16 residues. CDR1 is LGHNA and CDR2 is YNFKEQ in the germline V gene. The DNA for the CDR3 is TGTGCCAGCAGCCAAGGGGGACAGGGGGGACGTCAGCCCCAGCATTTT. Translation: CASSQGGQGGRQPQHF.

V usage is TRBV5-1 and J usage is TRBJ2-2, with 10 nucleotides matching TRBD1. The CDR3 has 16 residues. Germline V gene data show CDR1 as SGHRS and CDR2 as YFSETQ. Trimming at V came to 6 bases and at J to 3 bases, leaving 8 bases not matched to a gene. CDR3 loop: CASTPDGTGDTGELFF. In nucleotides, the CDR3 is TGCGCCAGCACCCCAGACGGGACAGGGGACACCGGGGAGCTGTTTTTT.

CDR3 amino acids: CASRSAGTYNEQFF. In DNA form, the CDR3 reads TGTGCCAGCAGATCAGCGGGGACCTACAATGAGCAGTTCTTC. The chain couples TRBV28 to TRBJ2-1; 7 bases fit TRBD2. Germline V gives CDR1 MDHEN, CDR2 SYDVKM. CDR3 length: 14 amino acids. Trimming removed 6 bases from V and 2 bases from J; junction bases left unmatched: 4.

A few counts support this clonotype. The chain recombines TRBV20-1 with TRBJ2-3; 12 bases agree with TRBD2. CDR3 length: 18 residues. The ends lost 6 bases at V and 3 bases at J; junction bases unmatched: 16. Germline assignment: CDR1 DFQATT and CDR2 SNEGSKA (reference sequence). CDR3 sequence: CSAQRLAGALKGTDTQYF. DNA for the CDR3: TGCAGTGCCCAAAGACTAGCGGGGGCCCTAAAAGGTACAGATACGCAGTATTTT.

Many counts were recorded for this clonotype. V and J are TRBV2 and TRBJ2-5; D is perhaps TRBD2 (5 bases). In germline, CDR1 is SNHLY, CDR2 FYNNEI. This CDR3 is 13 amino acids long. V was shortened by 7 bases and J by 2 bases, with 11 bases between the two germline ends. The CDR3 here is CASKRDTQETQYF. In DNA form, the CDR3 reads TGTGCCAGCAAGAGGGATACACAAGAGACCCAGTACTTC.

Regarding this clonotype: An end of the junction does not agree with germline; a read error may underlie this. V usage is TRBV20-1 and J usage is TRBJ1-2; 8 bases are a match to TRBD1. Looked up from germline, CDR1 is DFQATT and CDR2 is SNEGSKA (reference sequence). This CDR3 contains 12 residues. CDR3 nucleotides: TGCAGTGCTGCCCAGGGGGCTCAGGCAGGATACTTC. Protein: CSAAQGAQAGYF.

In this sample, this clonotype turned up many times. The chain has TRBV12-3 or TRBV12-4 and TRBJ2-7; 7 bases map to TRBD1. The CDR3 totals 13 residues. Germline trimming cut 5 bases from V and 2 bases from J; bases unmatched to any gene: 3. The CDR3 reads CASSRDSPYEQYF. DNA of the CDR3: TGTGCCAGCAGTAGGGACAGCCCCTACGAGCAGTACTTC.

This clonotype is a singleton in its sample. Here the CDR3 reads CASFERNMNTEAFF. In nucleotides, the CDR3 is TGTGCCAGTTTTGAGAGGAACATGAACACTGAAGCTTTCTTT. The V call is TRBV7-9, the J call TRBJ1-1, with unresolved D. The CDR3 runs 14 residues. The V end was cut by 9 bases, the J end by 0 bases, with 14 bases between. The V gene's germline CDR1 is SEHNR and CDR2 FQNEAQ (reference sequence).

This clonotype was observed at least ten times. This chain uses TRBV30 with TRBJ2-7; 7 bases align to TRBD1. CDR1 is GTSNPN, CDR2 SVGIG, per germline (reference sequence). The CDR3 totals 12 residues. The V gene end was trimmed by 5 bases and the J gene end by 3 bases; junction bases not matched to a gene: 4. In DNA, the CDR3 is TGTGCCTGGGGGACAGACGACTACGAGCAGTACTTC. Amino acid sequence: CAWGTDDYEQYF.

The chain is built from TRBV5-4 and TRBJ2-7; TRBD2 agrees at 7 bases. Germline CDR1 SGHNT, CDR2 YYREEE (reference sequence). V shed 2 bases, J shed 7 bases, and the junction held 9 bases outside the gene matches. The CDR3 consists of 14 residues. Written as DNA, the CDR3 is TGTGCCAGCAGCTTAAGAGCGGGACCTAAAGAGCAGTACTTC. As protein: CASSLRAGPKEQYF.

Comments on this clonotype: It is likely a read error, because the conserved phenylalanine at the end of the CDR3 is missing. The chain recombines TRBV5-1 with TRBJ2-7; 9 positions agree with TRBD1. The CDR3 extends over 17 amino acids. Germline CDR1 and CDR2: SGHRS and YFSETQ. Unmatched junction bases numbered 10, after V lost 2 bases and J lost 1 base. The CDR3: CASSLQGASGLSYEQYY. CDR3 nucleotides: TGCGCCAGCAGCTTACAGGGGGCGAGCGGTTTGTCCTACGAGCAGTACTAC.

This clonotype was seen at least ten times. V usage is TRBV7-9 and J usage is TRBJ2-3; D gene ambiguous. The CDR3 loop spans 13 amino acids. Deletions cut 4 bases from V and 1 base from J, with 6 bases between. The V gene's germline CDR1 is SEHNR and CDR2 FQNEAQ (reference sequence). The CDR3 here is CASSYTGTDTQYF. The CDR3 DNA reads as TGTGCCAGCAGCTACACGGGCACAGATACGCAGTATTTT.

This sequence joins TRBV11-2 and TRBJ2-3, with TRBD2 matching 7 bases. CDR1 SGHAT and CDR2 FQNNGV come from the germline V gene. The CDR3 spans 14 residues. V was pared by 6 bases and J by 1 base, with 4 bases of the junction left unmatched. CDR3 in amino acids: CASRQGGGTDTQYF. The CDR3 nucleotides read TGTGCCAGCAGGCAGGGAGGGGGCACAGATACGCAGTATTTT.

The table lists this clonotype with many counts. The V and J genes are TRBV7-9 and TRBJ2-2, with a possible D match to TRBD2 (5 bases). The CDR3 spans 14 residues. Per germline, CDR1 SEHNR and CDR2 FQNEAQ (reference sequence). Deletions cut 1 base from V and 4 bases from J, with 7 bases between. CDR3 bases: TGTGCCAGCAGCTTAGGAGGACTCACCGGGGAGCTGTTTTTT. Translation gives CASSLGGLTGELFF.

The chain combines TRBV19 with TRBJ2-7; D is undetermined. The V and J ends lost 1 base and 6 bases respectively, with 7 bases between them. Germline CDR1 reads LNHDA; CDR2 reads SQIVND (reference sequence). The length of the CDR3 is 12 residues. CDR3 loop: CASSIGRREQYF. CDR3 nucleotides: TGTGCCAGTAGTATAGGGCGTCGCGAGCAGTACTTC.

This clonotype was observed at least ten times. The CDR3 reads CASSLSPRRGKEQYF. The CDR3 DNA sequence: TGTGCCAGCAGTTTATCTCCGAGGAGGGGTAAAGAGCAGTACTTC. The V call is TRBV27, the J call TRBJ2-7; the D gene is possibly TRBD2 (6 bases). The CDR3 contains 15 residues. CDR1 is MNHEY, CDR2 SMNVEV, per germline (reference sequence). V lost 0 bases to trimming and J lost 7 bases, with 16 bases between them.

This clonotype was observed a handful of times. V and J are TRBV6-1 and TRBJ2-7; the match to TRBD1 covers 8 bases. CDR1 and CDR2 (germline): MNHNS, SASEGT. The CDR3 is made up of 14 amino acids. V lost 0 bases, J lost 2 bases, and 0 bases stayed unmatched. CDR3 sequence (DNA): TGTGCCAGCAGTGAAGCGACAGGGGCCTACGAGCAGTACTTC. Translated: CASSEATGAYEQYF.

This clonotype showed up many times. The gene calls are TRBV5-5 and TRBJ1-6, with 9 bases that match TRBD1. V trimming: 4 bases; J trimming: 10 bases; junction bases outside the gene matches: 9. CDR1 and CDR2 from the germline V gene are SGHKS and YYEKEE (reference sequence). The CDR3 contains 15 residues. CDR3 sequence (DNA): TGTGCCAGCAGCCGGACGGGACAGGGACGGTCACCCCTCCACTTT. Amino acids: CASSRTGQGRSPLHF.

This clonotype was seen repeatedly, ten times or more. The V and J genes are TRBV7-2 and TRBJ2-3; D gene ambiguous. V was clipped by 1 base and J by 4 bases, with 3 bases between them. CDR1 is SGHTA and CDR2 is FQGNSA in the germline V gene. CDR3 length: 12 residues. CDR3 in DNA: TGTGCCAGCAGCTTAGAGGCAGATACGCAGTATTTT. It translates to CASSLEADTQYF.

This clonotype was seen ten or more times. In DNA form, the CDR3 reads TGCAGCGTTGAAGCTCGGGCGGGAGTAGACGAGCAGTACTTC. Translated, it gives CSVEARAGVDEQYF. The chain combines TRBV29-1 with TRBJ2-7; TRBD2 matches at 7 bases. V was pared by 1 base and J by 5 bases, with 8 bases of the junction left unmatched. CDR3 length: 14 residues. The germline V gene encodes CDR1 SQVTM and CDR2 ANQGSEA.